The present TCR beta chain was sequenced within a study of T cells in Graves' hyperthyroidism and ophthalmopathy. Amplified TCR beta CDR3 regions derived from RNA transcripts. The HTBI primer set drove a first-round RT-PCR of the TCR CDR3. Each CDR3 protein is one row after TCRdb ran MiXCR on the multiplex PCR reads. The sample shows some 440,000 distinct CDR3 sequences, roughly 14% of them seen only once. The CDR3 spans 17 residues. CDR1 SNHLY and CDR2 FYNNEI come from the germline V gene. J lost 0 bases, V lost 3 bases, and 7 bases had no gene match. Graves' hyperthyroidism without ophthalmopathy progression within 18 months was termed stable. It was uncontrolled infection, other autoimmune disease, pregnancy or lactation that excluded patients. Cells are PBMCs isolated from roughly 9.3 ml of fresh blood.

This clonotype was sampled from a woman younger than 30 with Graves' hyperthyroidism. The genes are TRBV2 and TRBJ1-5; 8 bases align to TRBD1. The material sequenced was blood. Written as DNA, the CDR3 is TGTGCCAGCAGTGACTGGACAGGGACCTATAGCAATCAGCCCCAGCATTTT. This translates into CASSDWTGTYSNQPQHF.